The clone carrying this T cell receptor beta chain was counted only a few times. The antigen is unknown. The data originate from a study of beta chain features in type 1 diabetes. Reverse transcribing all isolated RNA meant expressed TCRB transcripts were sequenced. Some clones are missing from TCRdb's copy, which holds only in-frame ones; the method was immunoSEQ multiplex PCR. This table holds approximately 120,000 clones, around 40% found once. Study observations and caveats: Whether HLA type influences TCRB rearrangement remained unresolved here. The study found that naive, central memory and Treg TCRB repertoires appeared more similar in patients than in healthy donors.

Donors underwent one heparinised blood draw, around 120 mL on average. Cell sorting via CD45RO/CCR7/CD25/CD127/CD95/CD27 was performed to obtain CD4+ naive, central memory, regulatory and stem cell-like memory cells. The germline V gene encodes CDR1 MNHEY and CDR2 SMNVEV (reference sequence). V dropped 7 bases and J dropped 3; count of bases not matched to a gene: 9. The CDR3 consists of 14 residues. Sequencing was carried out using stem cell memory CD4+ T cells from blood. This chain links TRBV27 with TRBJ2-7, with TRBD1 identical over 7 bases. This clonotype was sampled from a woman younger than 35 in good health. This CDR3 reads CASKGQGVLYEQYF. The DNA for the CDR3 is TGTGCCAGCAAGGGGCAGGGGGTACTCTACGAGCAGTACTTC.